A single count supports the clone carrying this T cell receptor beta chain. The sample belongs to a study of blood T cell repertoires in COVID-19. Under the authors' procedure: It was from reference gene primer amplification that nucleated cell counts were estimated. Sequencing used immunoSEQ multiplex PCR; TCRdb keeps in-frame clones, though not all of them. The V and J calls and clone size are taken from that table; D and trimming were inferred from the DNA. The repertoire consists of over 250,000 clones, with roughly 89% occurring once and the leading ten covering about 9.8%. Specimen: PBMCs or T cells enriched from blood (not recorded which). This receptor was identified in a young woman who had recovered from COVID-19.

The CDR3, as DNA: TGTGCCAGCAGTTTAATAGGGGCCTCCTACGAGCAGTACTTC. Translating gives CASSLIGASYEQYF. This sequence joins TRBV28 and TRBJ2-7, with a possible D match to TRBD1 (5 bases). CDR3 length: 14 residues. V shed 2 bases and J shed 0 bases, with 8 bases lying between them. Germline V gene data show CDR1 as MDHEN and CDR2 as SYDVKM.